Here is one T cell receptor (beta chain) with its context. The data were taken from a study of blood T cell repertoires in COVID-19. Whole-study context: Samples representing acute and convalescent COVID-19 were sourced from the United States, Italy and Spain. The analysed material was cDNA or gDNA that came from T cells, B-cell-depleted T cells, or PBMCs.

Authors' analysis steps: The assay estimated nucleated cells by amplifying reference gene primers. TCRdb keeps only in-frame clones here, not all; method: immunoSEQ multiplex PCR. The V and J calls and clone size were taken over from that table, and D and trimming were inferred from the DNA. The repertoire consists of approximately 190,000 clones, with roughly four fifths occurring once and the leading ten covering 4.5% to 5.5%. Germline V gene sequence: CDR1 LGHDT, CDR2 YNNKEL (reference sequence). This CDR3 is 19 amino acids long. Unmatched junction bases numbered 11, after V lost 0 bases and J lost 2 bases.

Material for sequencing was peripheral blood. The sequence was collected from a woman aged 70-85 years with active or convalescent COVID-19. The chain combines TRBV3-1 (or the pseudogene TRBV3-2) with TRBJ2-5, with TRBD2 matching 11 bases. CDR3 region: CASSQDSLAGGPTQETQYF. The CDR3 nucleotides read TGTGCCAGCAGCCAAGATTCGTTAGCGGGAGGGCCGACGCAAGAGACCCAGTACTTC.